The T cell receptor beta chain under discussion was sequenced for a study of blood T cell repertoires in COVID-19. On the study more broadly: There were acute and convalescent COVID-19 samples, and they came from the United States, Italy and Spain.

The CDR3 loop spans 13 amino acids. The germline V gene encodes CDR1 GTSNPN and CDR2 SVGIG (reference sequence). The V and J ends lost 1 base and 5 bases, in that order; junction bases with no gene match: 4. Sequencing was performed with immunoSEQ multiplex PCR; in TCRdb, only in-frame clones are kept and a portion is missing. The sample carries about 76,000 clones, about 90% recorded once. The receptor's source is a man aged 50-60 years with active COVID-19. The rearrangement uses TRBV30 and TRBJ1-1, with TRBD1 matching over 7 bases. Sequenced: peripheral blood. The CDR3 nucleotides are TGTGCCTGGAGTGGTCCAGGGGGGACTGAAGCTTTCTTT. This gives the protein CAWSGPGGTEAFF.